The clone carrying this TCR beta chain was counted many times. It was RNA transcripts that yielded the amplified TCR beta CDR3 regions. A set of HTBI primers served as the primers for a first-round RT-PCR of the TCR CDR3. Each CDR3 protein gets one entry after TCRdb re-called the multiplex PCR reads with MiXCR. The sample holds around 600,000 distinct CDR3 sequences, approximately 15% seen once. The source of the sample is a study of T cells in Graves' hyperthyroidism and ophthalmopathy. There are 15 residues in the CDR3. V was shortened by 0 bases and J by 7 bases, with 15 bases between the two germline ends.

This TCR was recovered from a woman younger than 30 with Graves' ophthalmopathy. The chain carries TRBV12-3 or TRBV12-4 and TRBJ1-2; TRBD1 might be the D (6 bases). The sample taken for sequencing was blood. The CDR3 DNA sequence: TGTGCCAGCAGTTTAGCGCTCAGGGGAACTGGTGGCTACACCTTC. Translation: CASSLALRGTGGYTF.